This T cell receptor (beta chain) is drawn from a study of blood T cell repertoires in COVID-19. This CDR3 is built from 15 residues. V lost 0 bases to trimming and J lost 7 bases, with 11 bases between them. Per the germline V gene, CDR1 is SGHRS and CDR2 is YFSETQ. TCRdb keeps only in-frame clones here, not all; method: immunoSEQ multiplex PCR. The profile shows 70,000 to 95,000 clones, under 90% of them singletons. The sequence was collected from a human donor in a cohort sampled during active COVID-19. Sequenced input: peripheral blood. This chain connects TRBV5-1 to TRBJ1-6; D gene ambiguous. The CDR3 spells CASSLGARVNSPLHF. The CDR3 nucleotides are TGCGCCAGCAGCTTGGGGGCCAGAGTAAATTCACCCCTCCACTTT.